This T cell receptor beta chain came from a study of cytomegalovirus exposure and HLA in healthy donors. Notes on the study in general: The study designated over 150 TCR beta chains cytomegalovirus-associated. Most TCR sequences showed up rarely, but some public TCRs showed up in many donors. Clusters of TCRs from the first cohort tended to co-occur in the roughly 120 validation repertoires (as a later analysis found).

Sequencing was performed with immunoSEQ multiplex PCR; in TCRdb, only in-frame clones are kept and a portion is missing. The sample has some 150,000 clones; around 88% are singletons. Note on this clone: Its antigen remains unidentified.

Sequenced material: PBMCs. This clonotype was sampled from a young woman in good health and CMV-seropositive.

CDR3 sequence reads: CASSSLARGTQYF. The CDR3 DNA reads as TGTGCCAGCAGTTCCCTAGCTAGAGGCACGCAGTATTTT. The chain uses TRBV27 and TRBJ2-3, with TRBD2 as a possible D gene (5 bases). V was shortened by 4 bases and J by 9 bases, with 14 bases between the two germline ends. This CDR3 comprises 13 residues. Germline values: CDR1 MNHEY, CDR2 SMNVEV (reference sequence).